This passage covers 32 T cell receptor beta chains from one sample sequenced in a study of shared T cell receptors in the human thymus. TCRdb keeps only in-frame clones here, not all; method: immunoSEQ multiplex PCR. This sample has roughly 700,000 clones, with more than 75% found just once. These same records also appear under a second study, on human thymus T cells.

The specimen sequenced was thymocytes. The receptors originated from a boy in the first two years of life with a congenital heart defect.

The J gene is TRBJ2-1, the V gene TRBV6-5, with 11 bases matching TRBD2. The CDR3 has 15 residues. Per germline, CDR1 MNHEY and CDR2 SVGAGI. Germline trimming cut 7 bases from V and 9 bases from J; bases unmatched to any gene: 11. CDR3 sequence: CASTRTSGSGGEQFF. The CDR3 coding sequence is TGTGCCAGCACCAGAACTAGCGGGAGTGGTGGTGAGCAGTTCTTC.

The chain combines TRBV7-2 with TRBJ2-5; 9 bases are shared with TRBD2. Germline V lookup: CDR1 SGHTA, CDR2 FQGNSA. V gave up 1 base and J gave up 4 bases; unmatched junction bases: 7. This CDR3 region has 16 residues. CDR3 protein: CASSLDVSGRGETQYF. The CDR3 coding sequence is TGTGCCAGCAGCTTAGACGTTAGCGGGAGAGGAGAGACCCAGTACTTC.

The chain couples TRBV19 to TRBJ2-7; TRBD2 agrees at 10 bases. Germline loops: CDR1 LNHDA, CDR2 SQIVND (reference sequence). This CDR3 is 16 amino acids long. J was trimmed by 5 bases and V by 6 bases; bases with no gene match: 13. CDR3 sequence: CASSRSDLAGENEQYF. Written as DNA, the CDR3 is TGTGCCAGTAGCCGTAGCGACCTAGCGGGAGAGAACGAGCAGTACTTC.

About this clone: Other nucleotide sequences in the sample specify the same CDR3. The chain carries TRBV12-5 and TRBJ2-3; weak D call: TRBD2 (5 bases). Trimming pared 1 base from V and 3 bases from J, leaving 8 bases between. From germline, CDR1 is LGHNT and CDR2 FRNRAP. The CDR3 is 14 amino acids. In DNA form, the CDR3 reads TGTGCTAGTGGTTTGGCCGGGGTAACAGATACGCAGTATTTT. Translated: CASGLAGVTDTQYF.

V gene TRBV25-1 combines with J gene TRBJ1-5, with 8 bases lining up with TRBD1. Germline V lookup: CDR1 MGHDK, CDR2 SYGVNS. The CDR3 sequence is 18 residues long. The J segment lost 3 bases and the V segment lost 3 bases, leaving 13 bases of the junction unmatched. The CDR3 here is CASSDGQGRGRDNQPQHF. As DNA, the CDR3 is TGTGCCAGCAGTGACGGACAGGGAAGGGGACGCGACAATCAGCCCCAGCATTTT.

The chain joins TRBV5-4 to TRBJ2-3; D is possibly TRBD2 (6 bases). In germline, CDR1 is SGHNT, CDR2 YYREEE (reference sequence). V was pared by 0 bases and J by 0 bases, with 20 bases between. The CDR3 covers 19 residues. This chain's CDR3 is CASSLGREKRRASTDTQYF. DNA for the CDR3: TGTGCCAGCAGCTTGGGCCGCGAAAAGCGGAGGGCTAGCACAGATACGCAGTATTTT.

The V gene is TRBV30, the J gene TRBJ1-4; D is unresolved. The V gene's germline CDR1 is GTSNPN and CDR2 SVGIG (reference sequence). The CDR3 contains 15 residues. Trimming shortened V by 1 base and J by 7 bases, and 16 bases separated the two germline ends. This CDR3 is CAWSGQRDASEKLFF. CDR3 coding DNA: TGTGCCTGGAGTGGGCAGCGAGATGCTTCTGAAAAACTGTTTTTT. Based on the CDR3 plus reference TRBV30 and TRBJ1-4, the full variable domain is SQTIHQWPATLVQPVGSPLSLECTVEGTSNPNLYWYRQAAGRGLQLLFYSVGIGQISSEVPQNLSASRPQDRQFILSSKKLLLSDSGFYLCAWSGQRDASEKLFFGSGTQLSVL.

This chain links TRBV4-2 with TRBJ2-7; 8 bases fit TRBD1. Germline CDR1 reads LGHNA; CDR2 reads YNFKEQ. Unmatched junction bases numbered 2, after V lost 1 base and J lost 0 bases. The length of the CDR3 is 15 residues. The CDR3 loop is CASSQGTGPSYEQYF. Here the CDR3 DNA reads TGTGCCAGCAGCCAAGGGACAGGGCCCTCCTACGAGCAGTACTTC.

This clone was detected only once. The V gene is TRBV18, the J gene TRBJ2-7; D not certain. The CDR3 covers 13 residues. The V end lost 0 bases, the J end lost 1 base, and 4 bases lay between the germline ends. Germline assignment: CDR1 KGHSH and CDR2 LQKENI. CDR3 DNA sequence: TGTGCCAGCTCACCACCGCAGTCCTACGAGCAGTACTTC. Its translation: CASSPPQSYEQYF.

The rearrangement joins TRBV6-6 to TRBJ2-7; the match to TRBD1 covers 7 bases. The germline CDR1 and CDR2 sequences are MNHNY and SVGAGI (reference sequence). The CDR3 extends over 13 amino acids. The ends lost 6 bases at V and 3 bases at J; junction bases unmatched: 5. The CDR3 DNA sequence: TGTGCCAGCAGCCTCCGACAGGGCTACGAGCAGTACTTC. It is translated as CASSLRQGYEQYF.

The rearrangement joins TRBV29-1 to TRBJ1-2; D is perhaps TRBD1 (5 bases). Looked up from germline, CDR1 is SQVTM and CDR2 is ANQGSEA. The length of the CDR3 is 14 residues. Trimming stripped 3 bases from V and 2 bases from J, with 13 bases between. CDR3 residues: CSVDPPTVNYGYTF. CDR3 DNA: TGCAGCGTTGACCCCCCGACAGTAAACTATGGCTACACCTTC.

This clone is a singleton in its sample. The V and J genes are TRBV30 and TRBJ2-3, with TRBD1 identical over 9 bases. In germline, CDR1 is GTSNPN, CDR2 SVGIG (reference sequence). J gave up 5 bases and V 3 bases, and 18 bases lay outside the gene matches. CDR3 length equals 18 residues. CDR3 loop: CAWSSNTPTGGAGDTQYF. CDR3 bases: TGTGCCTGGAGCTCCAATACCCCAACAGGGGGCGCGGGAGATACGCAGTATTTT.

V is TRBV9 and J is TRBJ2-3, with D maybe TRBD2 (6 bases). Germline CDR1 is SGDLS and CDR2 is YYNGEE. This CDR3 is built from 16 residues. V lost 4 bases and J 0 bases, leaving 15 bases between the germline ends. CDR3 protein: CASSHKTRSSTDTQYF. CDR3 coding DNA: TGTGCCAGCAGCCATAAGACTAGATCTAGCACAGATACGCAGTATTTT.

This clone came up a few times. The V and J genes are TRBV15 and TRBJ2-4, with 7 positions matching TRBD1. J lost 0 bases, V lost 5 bases, and 7 bases had no gene match. Per germline, CDR1 LNHNV and CDR2 YYDKDF (reference sequence). The CDR3 has 16 residues. CDR3 sequence (DNA): TGTGCCACCAGCTCTCGGACAGGCCTAGCCAAAAACATTCAGTACTTC. Amino acid sequence: CATSSRTGLAKNIQYF. Using reference TRBV15 and TRBJ2-4 for the parts outside the CDR3, the full variable domain is DAMVIQNPRYQVTQFGKPVTLSCSQTLNHNVMYWYQQKSSQAPKLLFHYYDKDFNNEADTPDNFQSRRPNTSFCFLDIRSPGLGDTAMYLCATSSRTGLAKNIQYFGAGTRLSVL.

The chain is built from TRBV5-4 and TRBJ1-1, with unresolved D. With 0 bases removed from V and 3 bases from J, the gap between germline ends came to 15 bases. CDR3 length equals 16 residues. Germline CDR1 is SGHNT and CDR2 is YYREEE (reference sequence). The CDR3 spells CASSLGGREVDTEAFF. The CDR3 DNA reads as TGTGCCAGCAGCTTGGGAGGACGGGAGGTGGACACTGAAGCTTTCTTT.

J is TRBJ2-5 and V is TRBV5-1, with 9 bases aligning to TRBD1. Germline trimming cut 1 base from V and 5 bases from J; bases unmatched to any gene: 3. Germline assignment: CDR1 SGHRS and CDR2 YFSETQ. The CDR3 sequence is 14 residues long. In DNA, the CDR3 is TGCGCCAGCAGCTTGACAGGGGGCGGGGAGACCCAGTACTTC. This sequence encodes CASSLTGGGETQYF.

This clone has just one count. The chain uses TRBV7-6 and TRBJ2-7, with 13 bases that match TRBD2. The CDR3 contains 15 residues. Germline-derived CDR1 and CDR2 are SGHVS and FNYEAQ. V shed 5 bases and J 12 bases; nucleotides not matched to a gene: 13. As DNA, the CDR3 is TGTGCCAGCAGCATCACCCCTACTAGCGGGAGGGCTCGGTACTTC. Amino acid sequence: CASSITPTSGRARYF.

The chain links TRBV11-2 to TRBJ2-5; D is unresolved. Germline V CDR1 and CDR2: SGHAT, FQNNGV. CDR3 length: 14 residues. Trimming stripped 0 bases from V and 5 bases from J, with 10 bases between. For the CDR3, the DNA is TGTGCCAGCAGCTTAGACAGACTTCACGAGACCCAGTACTTC. Encoded protein: CASSLDRLHETQYF.

This clone was seen only once. This sequence joins TRBV29-1 and TRBJ2-3; D is ambiguous. The CDR3 covers 11 residues. Germline V gene lookup returns CDR1 SQVTM and CDR2 ANQGSEA. V was shortened by 4 bases and J by 6 bases, with 8 bases between the two germline ends. The CDR3 DNA reads as TGCAGCGTTGGTGCGGTGGATACGCAGTATTTT. It encodes CSVGAVDTQYF.

This clone has a single count. The rearrangement uses TRBV5-1 and TRBJ2-4; D possibly corresponds to TRBD2 (5 bases). The CDR3 runs 16 residues. Germline CDR1 reads SGHRS; CDR2 reads YFSETQ. Trimming removed 0 bases at V and 8 bases at J, with 18 bases between. The CDR3: CASSLESERGSDIQYF. CDR3 nucleotides: TGCGCCAGCAGCTTGGAAAGCGAGAGAGGGAGTGACATTCAGTACTTC.

Here the CDR3 DNA reads TGTGCCATCAGTGAGACCGGGACCGGGGGAAGTAATGAGCAGTTCTTC. Protein product: CAISETGTGGSNEQFF. The chain recombines TRBV10-3 with TRBJ2-1, with D perhaps TRBD2 (6 bases). The length of the CDR3 is 16 residues. V lost 2 bases, J lost 7 bases, and 18 bases lay in between. CDR1 and CDR2 (germline): ENHRY, SYGVKD.

This clone was seen more than once but under ten times. This chain uses TRBV5-1 with TRBJ2-3; 12 nucleotides agree with TRBD2. The CDR3 covers 19 residues. V trimming: 2 bases; J trimming: 6 bases; junction bases outside the gene matches: 16. Germline V gene lookup returns CDR1 SGHRS and CDR2 YFSETQ. The CDR3: CASSLVYGNRLAGVDTQYF. The CDR3 DNA sequence: TGCGCCAGCAGCTTAGTTTACGGGAACCGACTAGCGGGAGTCGATACGCAGTATTTT.

The chain carries TRBV5-6 and TRBJ2-7, with 10 bases aligning to TRBD1. Unmatched junction bases numbered 14, after V lost 5 bases and J lost 3 bases. Germline V lookup: CDR1 SGHDT, CDR2 YYEEEE. This CDR3 has 17 amino acids. In DNA form, the CDR3 reads TGTGCCAGCAGAACCTCGACAGGGGGCCCTTTGGACTACGAGCAGTACTTC. Residues: CASRTSTGGPLDYEQYF.

The chain links TRBV28 to TRBJ2-7, with TRBD2 matching over 8 bases. With V trimmed by 4 bases and J by 3 bases, 8 bases remained unmatched. Germline V gives CDR1 MDHEN, CDR2 SYDVKM. The CDR3 loop spans 15 amino acids. The CDR3 nucleotides read TGTGCCAGCAGTTCCACTAGCGGTCCCGTCTACGAGCAGTACTTC. Protein product: CASSSTSGPVYEQYF. Using reference TRBV28 and TRBJ2-7 for the parts outside the CDR3, the full variable domain is DVKVTQSSRYLVKRTGEKVFLECVQDMDHENMFWYRQDPGLGLRLIYFSYDVKMKEKGDIPEGYSVSREKKERFSLILESASTNQTSMYLCASSSTSGPVYEQYFGPGTRLTVT.

This rearrangement joins TRBV18 to TRBJ2-7; 7 positions match TRBD2. There are 16 residues in the CDR3. Per germline, CDR1 KGHSH and CDR2 LQKENI. The trim removed 4 bases at V and 3 bases at J, leaving 12 bases unmatched. Here the CDR3 reads CASSLLGDYHYYEQYF. CDR3 DNA: TGTGCCAGCTCACTCCTCGGGGACTATCACTACTACGAGCAGTACTTC.

J is TRBJ2-2 and V is TRBV5-8, with 9 bases lining up with TRBD1. V lost 2 bases, J lost 3 bases, and 2 bases stayed unmatched. CDR3 length: 15 amino acids. Germline values: CDR1 SGHTS, CDR2 YDEGEE. CDR3 amino acids: CASSLDRGDTGELFF. CDR3 DNA: TGTGCCAGCAGCTTAGACAGGGGGGACACCGGGGAGCTGTTTTTT.

This sequence joins TRBV6-5 and TRBJ2-5, with 7 bases matching TRBD2. The ends lost 6 bases at V and 1 base at J; junction bases unmatched: 8. The CDR3 loop spans 15 amino acids. The V gene's germline CDR1 is MNHEY and CDR2 SVGAGI. CDR3 bases: TGTGCCAGCAGGTCAGCGGGGCTACTCCAAGAGACCCAGTACTTC. It translates to CASRSAGLLQETQYF.

This chain links TRBV12-5 with TRBJ2-7; 10 bases line up with TRBD1. The CDR3 totals 17 residues. V lost 5 bases to trimming and J lost 0 bases; unmatched junction nucleotides: 10. Germline V CDR1 and CDR2: LGHNT, FRNRAP. CDR3 sequence (DNA): TGTGCTAGTGGTCCTGGTGTGTGGACAGGGGGCTCCTACGAGCAGTACTTC. Protein sequence: CASGPGVWTGGSYEQYF.

This chain uses TRBV6-1 with TRBJ1-2; 7 bases agree with TRBD1. This CDR3 is 11 amino acids long. Trimming removed 4 bases from V and 8 bases from J; junction bases left unmatched: 1. The germline V gene has CDR1 MNHNS and CDR2 SASEGT. The CDR3 spells CASSGQGGYTF. The CDR3 DNA reads TGTGCCAGCAGTGGACAGGGAGGCTACACCTTC.

This chain links TRBV29-1 with TRBJ2-5; 10 nucleotides match TRBD2. The V gene end was trimmed by 5 bases and the J gene end by 3 bases; junction bases not matched to a gene: 9. The CDR3 loop spans 15 amino acids. The germline CDR1 and CDR2 sequences are SQVTM and ANQGSEA. Here the CDR3 reads CSVPETSGLEETQYF. For the CDR3, the DNA is TGCAGCGTTCCAGAGACTAGCGGGTTGGAAGAGACCCAGTACTTC.

This chain connects TRBV27 to TRBJ1-1; D is perhaps TRBD1 (6 bases). Germline V gene data show CDR1 as MNHEY and CDR2 as SMNVEV (reference sequence). The CDR3 extends over 14 amino acids. Between the trimmed V and J ends, which lost 2 bases and 4 bases, there was a span of 11 bases. The CDR3 loop is CASSLSEGGTEAFF. The CDR3 DNA is TGTGCCAGCAGTTTAAGTGAAGGGGGCACTGAAGCTTTCTTT.

The J gene is TRBJ2-7, the V gene TRBV5-1; D is uncertain. Germline values: CDR1 SGHRS, CDR2 YFSETQ. Trimming removed 2 bases at V and 1 base at J, with 10 bases between. CDR3 length: 14 residues. This CDR3 reads CASSFLSGSYEQYF. CDR3 bases: TGCGCCAGCAGCTTCCTATCGGGTTCCTACGAGCAGTACTTC.